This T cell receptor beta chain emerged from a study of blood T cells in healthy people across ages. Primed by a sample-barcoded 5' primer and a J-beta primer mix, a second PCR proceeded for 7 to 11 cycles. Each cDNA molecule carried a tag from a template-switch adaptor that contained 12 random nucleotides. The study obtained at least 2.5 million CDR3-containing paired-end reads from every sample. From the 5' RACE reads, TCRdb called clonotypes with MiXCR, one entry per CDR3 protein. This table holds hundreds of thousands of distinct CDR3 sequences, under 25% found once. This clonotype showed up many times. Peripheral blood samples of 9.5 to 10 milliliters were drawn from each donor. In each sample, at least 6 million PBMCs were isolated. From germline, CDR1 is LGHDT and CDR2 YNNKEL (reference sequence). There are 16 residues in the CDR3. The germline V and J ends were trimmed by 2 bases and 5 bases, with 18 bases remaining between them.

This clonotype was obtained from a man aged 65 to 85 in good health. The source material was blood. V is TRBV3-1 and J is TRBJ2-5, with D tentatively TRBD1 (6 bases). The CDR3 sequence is CASSQNGLGAAETQYF. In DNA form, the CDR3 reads TGTGCCAGCAGCCAAAACGGTCTGGGGGCGGCCGAGACCCAGTACTTC.